A single sample gave rise to the 3 T cell receptor beta chains below, sequenced in a study of T cell responses to AZD1222 COVID-19 vaccine. The protocol was immunoSEQ multiplex PCR, while the TCRdb copy is restricted to in-frame clones and leaves out a portion. The repertoire includes around 200,000 clones, almost 90% of them detected once, and roughly 0.5% sits in the top ten. The material sequenced was peripheral blood, taken on day 0 of AZD1222 vaccination. These TCRs come from an adult in good health.

This chain joins TRBV9 and TRBJ2-7; maybe TRBD2 (6 bases). CDR3 length: 14 amino acids. V was pared by 8 bases and J by 2 bases, with 17 bases between. CDR1 is SGDLS, CDR2 YYNGEE, per germline. The CDR3 spells CASGPIAEPYEQYF. CDR3 bases: TGTGCCAGTGGCCCAATAGCGGAACCCTACGAGCAGTACTTC.

The rearrangement uses TRBV27 and TRBJ1-5, with no clear D. The length of the CDR3 is 14 residues. The V gene's germline CDR1 is MNHEY and CDR2 SMNVEV (reference sequence). V gave up 7 bases and J gave up 2 bases, with 12 bases separating them. The CDR3 nucleotides are TGTGCCAGCACTTCCTCTTACGGCAATCAGCCCCAGCATTTT. Protein sequence: CASTSSYGNQPQHF.

The chain carries TRBV27 and TRBJ2-1, with 10 bases fitting TRBD2. The CDR3 is 14 residues long. Germline CDR1 is MNHEY and CDR2 is SMNVEV (reference sequence). V was pared by 5 bases and J by 7 bases, with 5 bases of the junction left unmatched. CDR3 bases: TGTGCCAGCAGTCCCCGGACTAGCGGAAATGAGCAGTTCTTC. Protein: CASSPRTSGNEQFF.